This is a list of T cell receptor beta chains from one sample in a study of radiotherapy plus CTLA-4 blockade in lung cancer. Assay used: immunoSEQ multiplex PCR; TCRdb lists only in-frame clones, some missing. The sample records 45,000 to 55,000 clones, 80% to 90% being singletons. The sequenced sample was peripheral blood, obtained from a patient treated with radiotherapy plus ipilimumab. Receptors were obtained from a human donor with non-small cell lung cancer that progressed on radiotherapy plus ipilimumab. Some clones in this sample may be carry-over from other donors' samples. The CDR3 runs from the conserved cysteine through the conserved F or W. D genes are given only for firm matches. Clone size is shown for a subset of rows, as once, few, many or a class of expanded clone.

TRBD2 | . | TRBJ2-3 | TRBV18 | CASSPRTSGNTDTQYF | TGTGCCAGCTCACCGCGGACTAGCGGAAACACAGATACGCAGTATTTT
TRBD1 | . | TRBJ1-1 | TRBV19 | CASSILPDRATEAFF | TGTGCCAGTAGTATCCTCCCGGACAGGGCCACTGAAGCTTTCTTT
TRBD1 | . | TRBJ2-3 | TRBV5-1 | CASGQGSTDTQYF | TGCGCCAGCGGACAGGGTAGCACAGATACGCAGTATTTT
. | . | TRBJ1-2 | TRBV2 | CASCSTPESYGYTF | TGTGCCAGCTGCTCCACCCCGGAGAGCTATGGCTACACCTTC
TRBD2 | . | TRBJ2-2 | TRBV27 | CASSLRIAGLNTGELFF | TGTGCCAGCAGTCTAAGGATAGCGGGCCTGAACACCGGGGAGCTGTTTTTT
. | few | TRBJ1-2 | TRBV7-8 | CASSLGQNYGYTF | TGTGCCAGCAGCTTAGGACAGAACTATGGCTACACCTTC
TRBD1 | . | TRBJ2-7 | TRBV4-1 | CASSQLQGGEQYF | TGCGCCAGCAGCCAGTTACAGGGGGGCGAGCAGTACTTC
TRBD1 | . | TRBJ1-5 | TRBV7-2 | CASSPDRAGGQPQHF | TGTGCCAGCAGCCCGGACAGGGCGGGCGGTCAGCCCCAGCATTTT
. | . | TRBJ2-3 | TRBV11-3 | CASSLLATQAIDTQYF | TGTGCCAGCAGCTTACTGGCGACCCAGGCCATTGATACGCAGTATTTT
TRBD2 | . | TRBJ2-2 | TRBV9 | CASSVTSGGVTGELFF | TGTGCCAGCAGCGTAACTAGCGGGGGAGTCACCGGGGAGCTGTTTTTT
TRBD1 | many | TRBJ1-2 | TRBV4-2 | CASSEGQGFRNGYTF | TGTGCCAGCAGCGAGGGACAGGGGTTTAGAAATGGCTACACCTTC
. | few | TRBJ2-1 | TRBV7-2 | CASSLSRDSNEQFF | TGTGCCAGCAGCTTATCCAGGGATTCGAATGAGCAGTTCTTC
. | . | TRBJ2-2 | TRBV29-1 | CSVGPPRDTGELFF | TGCAGCGTCGGACCACCGAGGGACACCGGGGAGCTGTTTTTT
. | . | TRBJ2-7 | TRBV5-4 | CASSLVTEYEQYF | TGTGCCAGCAGCTTGGTAACAGAATACGAGCAGTACTTC
. | . | TRBJ1-1 | TRBV9 | CASSVALRDTEAFF | TGTGCCAGCAGCGTAGCCCTGAGGGACACTGAAGCTTTCTTT
. | . | TRBJ2-7 | TRBV27 | CASSPGQLGSYEQYF | TGTGCCAGCAGCCCCGGACAGCTGGGCTCCTACGAGCAGTACTTC
. | . | TRBJ1-1 | TRBV6-6 | CASSWPRQASSTEAFF | TGTGCCAGCAGTTGGCCCCGACAGGCATCGAGCACTGAAGCTTTCTTT
. | . | TRBJ1-6 | TRBV11-1 | CASSLDRPSSYNSPLHF | TGTGCCAGCAGCCTGGACAGACCCAGCTCCTATAATTCACCCCTCCACTTT
. | . | TRBJ2-1 | TRBV6-6 | CASNPRGASTNEQFF | TGTGCCAGCAACCCTCGGGGGGCCTCCACCAATGAGCAGTTCTTC
. | . | TRBJ1-2 | TRBV6-5 | CASSRGTPSGYTF | TGTGCCAGCAGTCGAGGGACTCCGTCAGGCTACACCTTC
. | . | TRBJ2-2 | TRBV13 | CASSLKGVTGELFF | TGTGCCAGCAGCTTAAAGGGAGTCACCGGGGAGCTGTTTTTT
TRBD1 | . | TRBJ2-1 | TRBV15 | CATSRVRTGYNEQFF | TGTGCCACCAGCAGAGTCCGGACAGGGTACAATGAGCAGTTCTTC